The source of this T cell receptor (beta chain) is a study of beta chain features in type 1 diabetes. Study-wide results and limits: Unsettled here was the matter of whether HLA type influences TCRB rearrangement. Shorter TCRB CDR3s, moderately but significantly so, were found in Type 1 diabetes patients in all four CD4+ subsets.

The authors obtained over 98% purity in all sorted populations. CDR3 length equals 13 residues. Deletions cut 6 bases from V and 4 bases from J, with 13 bases between. Looked up from germline, CDR1 is MNHNY and CDR2 is SVGAGI (reference sequence). All of the isolated RNA was reverse transcribed, so expressed TCRB transcripts were sequenced. Using immunoSEQ multiplex PCR, the repertoire was profiled, and TCRdb retains in-frame clones only, with some absent. Of a few hundred thousand clones in the sample, approximately 12% were seen once. This clone was seen more than once but under ten times. Antigen: not known.

The sample was naive CD4+ T cells from blood. The gene calls are TRBV6-6 and TRBJ2-7; D gene ambiguous. The sequence came from a woman aged 18-29 years with type 1 diabetes. The CDR3 region has the DNA TGTGCCAGCAGGCCGAACACAGTGTACGAGCAGTACGTC. Residues: CASRPNTVYEQYV.